This T cell receptor beta chain was retrieved from a study of OX40 agonist ivuxolimab in advanced cancers. Study-wide background: Dose-escalation cases comprised hepatocellular carcinoma, melanoma, renal cell or head and neck cancer. Study results and caveats: On average, CD8+ T cells showed a greater number of expanded clones than CD4+. At doses 0.1 to 3.0 mg/kg, CD4+ and CD8+ clones expanded.

The V end lost 10 bases, the J end lost 2 bases, and 9 bases lay between the germline ends. The CDR3 has 11 residues. Per germline, CDR1 MNHNS and CDR2 SASEGT. About this clone: Its antigen is not known.

On cycle 4 day 1 and cycle 7 day 1, as well as at baseline, blood was sampled. Clones were sequenced by immunoSEQ multiplex PCR, and TCRdb holds only the in-frame ones, with some missing. The sample holds about 77,000 clones; around 80% are singletons and the top ten take less than 0.85%. J is TRBJ2-7 and V is TRBV6-1, with D uncertain. The source of this sequence is an adult with an advanced solid tumor such as melanoma, head and neck, liver or kidney cancer. Material: CD4+ or CD8+ T cells sorted from blood, obtained in a trial of the OX40 agonist ivuxolimab. CDR3 region: CATTSAYEQYF. CDR3 DNA sequence: TGTGCCACCACTTCAGCCTACGAGCAGTACTTC.